This T cell receptor beta chain was observed in a study of T cell repertoires in cytomegalovirus infection. As for the study in general: Indications came from public TCR beta signatures; they pointed to CMV infection and to a matching HLA type.

TCRdb independently ran MiXCR on the reads; one entry per CDR3 protein. The repertoire holds 100,000 to 150,000 distinct CDR3 sequences, with roughly 32% as singletons. In the case of this clonotype: Its target is unknown.

Points from the study as a whole: Accumulated public TCR beta family frequency recognized individuals carrying CMV together with the relevant HLA.

V trimming: 4 bases; J trimming: 5 bases; junction bases outside the gene matches: 5. The CDR3 totals 16 residues. Germline loops: CDR1 MGHRA, CDR2 YSYEKL. The specimen comprised CD8+ T cells from cultured PBMCs, sampled from culture after CMV antigen stimulation. This chain links TRBV4-1 with TRBJ2-5; 15 bases are a match to TRBD2. The sequence came from a human donor in good health (CMV status not recorded). Some clones in this sample may be carry-over from other donors' samples. CDR3 coding DNA: TGCGCCAGCAGCCGGACCGGGACTAGCGGGGGGGAGACCCAGTACTTC. As protein: CASSRTGTSGGETQYF.